This T cell receptor beta chain is from a study of OX40 agonist ivuxolimab in advanced cancers. Measured with immunoSEQ multiplex PCR; TCRdb has only the in-frame clones, and not every one. The sample consists of tens of thousands of clones, roughly 89% of them appearing once. The CDR3 is 16 amino acids. With V trimmed by 1 base and J by 3 bases, 4 bases remained unmatched. CDR1 and CDR2 (germline): SGHAT, FQNNGV. J is TRBJ2-7 and V is TRBV11-2; 12 nucleotides match TRBD2. Source: CD4+ or CD8+ T cells sorted from blood, taken in a trial of the OX40 agonist ivuxolimab. The clonotype comes from an adult with an advanced solid tumor such as melanoma, head and neck, liver or kidney cancer. This CDR3 reads CASSLVSSGGGYEQYF. The CDR3 coding sequence is TGTGCCAGCAGCTTAGTCTCTAGCGGGGGGGGCTACGAGCAGTACTTC. The variable domain in full, completed from reference TRBV11-2 and TRBJ2-7, reads EAGVAQSPRYKIIEKRQSVAFWCNPISGHATLYWYQQILGQGPKLLIQFQNNGVVDDSQLPKDRFSAERLKGVDSTLKIQPAKLEDSAVYLCASSLVSSGGGYEQYFGPGTRLTVT.